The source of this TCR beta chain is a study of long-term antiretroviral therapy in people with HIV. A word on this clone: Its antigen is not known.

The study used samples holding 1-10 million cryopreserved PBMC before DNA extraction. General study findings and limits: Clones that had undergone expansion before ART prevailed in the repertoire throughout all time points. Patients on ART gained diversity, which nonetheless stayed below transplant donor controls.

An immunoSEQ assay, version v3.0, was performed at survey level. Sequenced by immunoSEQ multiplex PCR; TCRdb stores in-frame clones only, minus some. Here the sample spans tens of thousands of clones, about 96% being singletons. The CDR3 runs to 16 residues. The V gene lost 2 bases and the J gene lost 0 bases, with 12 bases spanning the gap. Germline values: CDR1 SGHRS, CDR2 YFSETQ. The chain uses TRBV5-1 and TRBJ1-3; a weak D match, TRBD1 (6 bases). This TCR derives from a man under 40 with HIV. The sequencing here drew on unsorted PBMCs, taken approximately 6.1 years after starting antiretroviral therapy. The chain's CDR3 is CASSLPGQSSGNTIYF. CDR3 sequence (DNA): TGCGCCAGCAGCTTACCAGGACAGAGCTCTGGAAACACCATATATTTT.